Listed below are T cell receptor beta chains from one sample, sequenced in a study of identical twins. TCRdb reprocessed the 5' RACE reads via MiXCR and lists one record per CDR3 protein. The sample lists just over 450,000 distinct CDR3 sequences, 13% to 15% occurring once. These data were also reused for a study on yellow fever vaccine responses in identical twins.

Sequencing used CD4+ T cells sorted from blood. These receptors came from a woman between 18 and 30 years old in good health. CDR3s include the opening cysteine and the closing phenylalanine or tryptophan. D genes are given only for firm matches. Some rows mark clone size as missing; the rest say once, few, many or name a class of expanded clone.

V	J	size	D	CDR3	DNA
TRBV27	TRBJ2-7	few	NA	CASSYLGIGDEQYF	TGTGCCAGCAGTTATTTGGGGATCGGGGACGAGCAGTACTTC
TRBV7-9	TRBJ2-7	few	TRBD1	CASSLDKDRGKSYEQYF	TGTGCCAGCAGCTTAGATAAAGACAGGGGAAAATCCTACGAGCAGTACTTC
TRBV3-1	TRBJ2-3	many	NA	CASSQGVRADTQYF	TGTGCCAGCAGCCAGGGGGTTAGAGCAGATACGCAGTATTTT
TRBV3-1	TRBJ2-4	few	NA	CASSPGTALAKNIQYF	TGTGCCAGCAGCCCGGGGACGGCCCTAGCCAAAAACATTCAGTACTTC
TRBV10-3	TRBJ2-6	few	TRBD1	CAISDVQGVLSGANVLTF	TGTGCCATCAGTGACGTACAGGGGGTCCTCTCTGGGGCCAACGTCCTGACTTTC
TRBV29-1	TRBJ2-7	NA	NA	CSVGGWGEQYF	TGCAGCGTCGGGGGCTGGGGCGAGCAGTACTTC
TRBV6-9	TRBJ2-1	few	NA	CASSGQKWICNEQFF	TGTGCCAGCTCAGGGCAAAAGTGGATATGCAATGAGCAGTTCTTC
TRBV7-2	TRBJ1-4	NA	TRBD1	CASSFRGTGSEKLFF	TGTGCCAGCAGCTTCCGTGGGACAGGGAGTGAAAAACTGTTTTTT
TRBV24-1	TRBJ2-3	NA	NA	CATSITDTQYF	TGTGCCACCAGCATAACAGATACGCAGTATTTT
TRBV20-1	TRBJ2-5	NA	TRBD1	CSVRQGETQYF	TGCAGTGTCAGACAGGGAGAGACCCAGTACTTC